This T cell receptor (beta chain) was sequenced in a study of T cell responses to AZD1222 COVID-19 vaccine. Broader study findings: After the peak T cell response, and only then, were repertoires sampled. The breadth and depth of Spike-specific TCRs increased once two AZD1222 doses had been given. Females made up more of the donors, who were largely white British, and clonal diversity may have come out too low.

TCRdb keeps only in-frame clones here, not all; method: immunoSEQ multiplex PCR. The sample includes around 150,000 clones, more than 80% of them seen just once. This clone was counted many times. What it binds is unknown. V gave up 2 bases and J gave up 7 bases; unmatched junction bases: 6. The CDR3 is 15 residues long. CDR1 is MNHNY and CDR2 is SVGAGI in the germline V gene (reference sequence). The material was peripheral blood, obtained 28 days after the second AZD1222 dose. The chain links TRBV6-6 to TRBJ2-1, with 9 bases identical to TRBD2. This TCR was sampled from an adult who received the AZD1222 COVID-19 vaccine. Here the CDR3 reads CASSYVIAGANEQFF. CDR3 sequence (DNA): TGTGCCAGCAGTTACGTAATAGCGGGGGCTAATGAGCAGTTCTTC.